These 18 T cell receptor beta chains came from one sample sequenced in a study of blood T cells in healthy people across ages. Primed by a sample-barcoded 5' primer and a J-beta primer mix, a second PCR proceeded for roughly 7 to 12 cycles. TCRdb re-called the 5' RACE reads through MiXCR, storing one row per CDR3 protein. This table has more than 750,000 distinct CDR3 sequences, almost 30% appearing once. This sample was also put to use in a study of T cells of mothers and their children.

Sequencing was done on a sample of blood. These receptor sequences come from a woman aged 40 to 49 in good health.

This clonotype was observed a handful of times. This chain links TRBV20-1 with TRBJ2-7; D is possibly TRBD2 (5 bases). Germline-derived CDR1 and CDR2 are DFQATT and SNEGSKA (reference sequence). The length of the CDR3 is 15 residues. Deletions cut 1 base from V and 2 bases from J, with 15 bases between. The CDR3 here is CSARGGWGFTYEQYF. The CDR3 DNA sequence: TGCAGTGCTAGAGGAGGGTGGGGATTCACCTACGAGCAGTACTTC.

Comments on this clonotype: It may be a read error: a sequence one base away is much more abundant. The chain employs TRBV5-5 and TRBJ2-3, with D possibly TRBD1 on 6 matching bases. Germline V lookup: CDR1 SGHKS, CDR2 YYEKEE (reference sequence). V lost 10 bases and J 2 bases, leaving 14 bases between the germline ends. This CDR3 is 13 amino acids long. CDR3 bases: TGTGCCGGCACGACAGGCTACACAGATACGCAGTATTTT. Translation: CAGTTGYTDTQYF.

This clonotype was picked up a small number of times. V usage is TRBV12-3 or TRBV12-4 and J usage is TRBJ1-2; tentatively, D is TRBD1 (6 bases). The CDR3 is 15 residues long. V gave up 3 bases and J gave up 1 base, with 12 bases separating them. The CDR3 reads CASSFGQKYNYGYTF. The CDR3 DNA is TGTGCCAGCAGTTTCGGACAGAAATATAACTATGGCTACACCTTC.

This chain connects TRBV28 to TRBJ2-3; unclear D gene. V was trimmed by 7 bases and J by 0 bases, leaving 11 bases between them. CDR3 size: 14 residues. CDR1 is MDHEN and CDR2 is SYDVKM in the germline V gene. The chain's CDR3 is CASIPIDSTDTQYF. CDR3 sequence (DNA): TGTGCCAGCATCCCGATTGACAGCACAGATACGCAGTATTTT.

The chain links TRBV24-1 to TRBJ2-7; possibly TRBD1 for D (5 bases). The CDR3 is 16 amino acids. Germline lookup yields CDR1 KGHDR and CDR2 SFDVKD. Trimming removed 4 bases at V and 7 bases at J, with 22 bases between. As DNA, the CDR3 is TGTGCCACCAGTGACACAACCGGGCAGGGCCAGGGAGAGCAGTACTTC. This sequence encodes CATSDTTGQGQGEQYF.

This sequence joins TRBV20-1 and TRBJ2-7; D is tentatively TRBD1 or TRBD2 (5 bases each). Per germline, CDR1 DFQATT and CDR2 SNEGSKA (reference sequence). The V gene lost 2 bases and the J gene lost 1 base, with 12 bases spanning the gap. This CDR3 spans 14 amino acids. The CDR3 bases are TGCAGTGCTAGACAGGGACGCCTTTCCTACGAGCAGTACTTC. It is translated as CSARQGRLSYEQYF.

This chain joins TRBV9 and TRBJ1-2, with a weak D call TRBD1 (5 bases). V lost 0 bases, J lost 7 bases, and 13 bases lay in between. The CDR3 covers 14 residues. Germline-derived CDR1 and CDR2 are SGDLS and YYNGEE. The CDR3 DNA sequence: TGTGCCAGCAGCGTAGAACCAGGGAACGGTGGCTACACCTTC. It translates to CASSVEPGNGGYTF.

This sequence joins TRBV11-2 and TRBJ2-5; maybe TRBD2 (6 bases). TRBJ2-1 matches the DNA end more closely, so the J call is doubtful. This CDR3 is built from 15 residues. CDR1 and CDR2 (germline): SGHAT, FQNNGV. The CDR3 sequence is CASSSLLACQETQFF. The CDR3 region has the DNA TGTGCCAGCAGTTCATTGCTAGCGTGCCAAGAGACCCAGTTCTTC.

The chain employs TRBV12-3 or TRBV12-4 and TRBJ2-5; no definite D call. CDR3 length: 14 residues. Trimming removed 5 bases at V and 2 bases at J, with 12 bases between. CDR3 nucleotide sequence: TGTGCCAGCAGTGTCCTGACTCCGCAAGAGACCCAGTACTTC. It codes for CASSVLTPQETQYF.

The V gene is TRBV11-2, the J gene TRBJ2-7; the D is unclear. The closer fit of TRBJ2-5 to the DNA end suggests the J call may be wrong. CDR1 is SGHAT, CDR2 FQNNGV, per germline. The CDR3 contains 14 residues. CDR3 sequence: CASSLESLAGTQYF. CDR3 coding DNA: TGTGCCAGCAGCTTAGAGAGTCTGGCAGGGACCCAGTACTTC.

This clonotype was found a few times. The rearrangement joins TRBV6-2 or TRBV6-3 to TRBJ2-4; 9 positions agree with TRBD1. The DNA matches TRBJ2-7 better at its end, which makes the J call doubtful. The germline V gene encodes CDR1 MNHEY and CDR2 SVGEGT. The CDR3 runs 17 residues. CDR3 in amino acids: CASSLPGQGAFNNEQYF. CDR3 bases: TGTGCCAGCAGTTTACCGGGACAGGGAGCCTTCAACAACGAGCAGTACTTC.

This clonotype was observed many times. The CDR3 spells CASRSGGHLPYTF. CDR3 DNA: TGTGCCAGCAGGTCTGGGGGACATCTACCCTACACCTTC. The V gene is TRBV28, the J gene TRBJ1-2; D is perhaps TRBD1 (6 bases). This CDR3 is 13 amino acids long. V was shortened by 6 bases and J by 10 bases, with 18 bases between the two germline ends. CDR1 is MDHEN and CDR2 is SYDVKM in the germline V gene.

This clonotype was seen only a few times. The chain has TRBV28 and TRBJ1-5; 7 bases map to TRBD1. CDR1 is MDHEN and CDR2 is SYDVKM in the germline V gene. The CDR3 consists of 16 residues. V shed 6 bases, J shed 3 bases, and the junction held 11 bases outside the gene matches. The CDR3 DNA reads as TGTGCCAGCAGCCTTGCAGGGGGTATCAACAATCAGCCCCAGCATTTT. Amino acid sequence: CASSLAGGINNQPQHF. Full variable domain (rest looked up from reference TRBV28 and TRBJ1-5): DVKVTQSSRYLVKRTGEKVFLECVQDMDHENMFWYRQDPGLGLRLIYFSYDVKMKEKGDIPEGYSVSREKKERFSLILESASTNQTSMYLCASSLAGGINNQPQHFGDGTRLSIL.

This clonotype has more than one count but fewer than ten. The genes are TRBV28 and TRBJ2-7; 7 bases are shared with TRBD2. Germline CDR1 MDHEN, CDR2 SYDVKM. The CDR3 runs 14 residues. Trimming cost V 2 bases and J 3 bases; bases outside gene matches: 4. CDR3: CASSLRGGLYEQYF. For the CDR3, the DNA is TGTGCCAGCAGTTTACGCGGGGGACTCTACGAGCAGTACTTC.

This chain's CDR3 is CASSSLPGQIIYGYTF. Here the CDR3 DNA reads TGTGCCAGCAGCTCGCTTCCGGGACAGATCATCTATGGCTACACCTTC. J is TRBJ1-2 and V is TRBV7-9; 7 bases are shared with TRBD1. Trimming cost V 4 bases and J 4 bases; bases outside gene matches: 12. The length of the CDR3 is 16 residues. CDR1 is SEHNR and CDR2 is FQNEAQ in the germline V gene (reference sequence).

This chain joins TRBV6-1 and TRBJ2-7; D is unclear. Per germline, CDR1 MNHNS and CDR2 SASEGT. CDR3 length: 16 residues. V was clipped by 8 bases and J by 3 bases, with 23 bases between them. CDR3 amino acids: CASAANDRDWDYEQYF. The CDR3 DNA follows: TGTGCCAGCGCCGCCAATGACCGAGATTGGGACTACGAGCAGTACTTC.

This chain uses TRBV7-2 with TRBJ2-5; D possibly corresponds to TRBD1 (6 bases). The CDR3 runs 14 residues. V was trimmed by 1 base and J by 11 bases, leaving 17 bases between them. Germline lookup yields CDR1 SGHTA and CDR2 FQGNSA. The CDR3: CASSLVFRGREQYF. The CDR3 nucleotides are TGTGCCAGCAGCTTAGTTTTCAGGGGAAGGGAGCAGTACTTC.

This clonotype was seen a few times. The CDR3 spells CSVETPLTSGGLNEQFF. The CDR3 nucleotides read TGCAGCGTCGAAACCCCACTTACTAGCGGGGGTCTTAATGAGCAGTTCTTC. This chain uses TRBV29-1 with TRBJ2-1; 11 bases fit TRBD2. From germline, CDR1 is SQVTM and CDR2 ANQGSEA. The CDR3 consists of 17 residues. Trimming cost V 6 bases and J 7 bases; bases outside gene matches: 17.